This T cell receptor beta chain appears in the sequencing data of a study of response to subunit inactivated influenza vaccine. The germline V gene has CDR1 MDHEN and CDR2 SYDVKM. This CDR3 has 15 residues. The V and J ends lost 6 bases and 1 base respectively, with 15 bases between them. Broader study findings: Authors suggested that a seasonal influenza vaccination recruits few new T cells each time.

This clonotype occurred a few times. Its specificity is unknown. TCRdb re-analysed the RT-PCR reads in MiXCR, keeping a single row per CDR3 protein. The sample carries some 480,000 distinct CDR3 sequences, 11% recorded once. This TCR was recovered from a middle-aged man who received an inactivated influenza vaccine. The sequenced sample was PBMCs from blood, obtained roughly 46 days after vaccination. This rearrangement joins TRBV28 to TRBJ2-5; D is perhaps TRBD1 or TRBD2 (5 bases each). As DNA, the CDR3 is TGTGCCAGCAGCGCGCCGGGACGCATCCAAGAGACCCAGTACTTC. Amino acid sequence: CASSAPGRIQETQYF. Together with reference TRBV28 and TRBJ2-5, the CDR3 gives the full variable domain: DVKVTQSSRYLVKRTGEKVFLECVQDMDHENMFWYRQDPGLGLRLIYFSYDVKMKEKGDIPEGYSVSREKKERFSLILESASTNQTSMYLCASSAPGRIQETQYFGPGTRLLVL.